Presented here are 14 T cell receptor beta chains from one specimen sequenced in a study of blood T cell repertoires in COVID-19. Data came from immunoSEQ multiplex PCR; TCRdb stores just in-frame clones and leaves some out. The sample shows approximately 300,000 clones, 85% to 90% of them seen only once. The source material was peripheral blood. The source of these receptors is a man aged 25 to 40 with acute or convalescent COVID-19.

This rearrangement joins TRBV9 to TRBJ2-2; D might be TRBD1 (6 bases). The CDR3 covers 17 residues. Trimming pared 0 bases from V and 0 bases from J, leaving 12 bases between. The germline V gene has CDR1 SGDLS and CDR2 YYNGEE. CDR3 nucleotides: TGTGCCAGCAGCGTAGCTGGACAGAGCGCGAACACCGGGGAGCTGTTTTTT. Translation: CASSVAGQSANTGELFF.

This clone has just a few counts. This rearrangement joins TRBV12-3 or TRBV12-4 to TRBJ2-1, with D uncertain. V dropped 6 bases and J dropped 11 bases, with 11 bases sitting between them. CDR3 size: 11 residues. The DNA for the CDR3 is TGTGCCAGCAGCCCGTCACTCCAGCAGTTCTTC. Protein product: CASSPSLQQFF.

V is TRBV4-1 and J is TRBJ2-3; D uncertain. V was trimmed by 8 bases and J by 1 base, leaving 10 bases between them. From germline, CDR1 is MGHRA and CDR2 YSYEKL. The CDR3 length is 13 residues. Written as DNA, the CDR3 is TGCGCCAGCGGCAGAGAGGGCACAGATACGCAGTATTTT. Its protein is CASGREGTDTQYF.

The CDR3 coding sequence is TGCGCCAGCAGCCAGAACACTGAAGCTTTCTTT. It translates to CASSQNTEAFF. The V call is TRBV10-2, the J call TRBJ1-1, with D uncertain. The CDR3 has 11 amino acids. CDR1 and CDR2 (germline): WSHSY, SAAADI. Trimming cost V 6 bases and J 1 base, with 3 bases left between them.

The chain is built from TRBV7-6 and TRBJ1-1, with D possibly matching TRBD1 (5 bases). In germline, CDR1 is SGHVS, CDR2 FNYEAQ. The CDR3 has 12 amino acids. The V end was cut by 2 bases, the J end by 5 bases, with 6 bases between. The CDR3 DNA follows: TGTGCCAGCAGCTTAAGGGGTACTGAAGCTTTCTTT. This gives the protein CASSLRGTEAFF.

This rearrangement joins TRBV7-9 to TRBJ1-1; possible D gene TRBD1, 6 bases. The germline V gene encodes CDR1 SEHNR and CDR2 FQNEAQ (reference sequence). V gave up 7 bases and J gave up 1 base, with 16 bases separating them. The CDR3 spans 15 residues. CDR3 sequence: CASNPLGARNTEAFF. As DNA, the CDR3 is TGTGCCAGCAACCCATTGGGGGCGAGGAACACTGAAGCTTTCTTT.

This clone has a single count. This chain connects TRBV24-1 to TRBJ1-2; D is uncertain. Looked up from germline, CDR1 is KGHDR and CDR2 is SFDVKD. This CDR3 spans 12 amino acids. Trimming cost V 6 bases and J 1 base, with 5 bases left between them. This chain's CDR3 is CATSRGNYGYTF. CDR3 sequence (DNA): TGTGCCACCAGTCGGGGTAACTATGGCTACACCTTC.

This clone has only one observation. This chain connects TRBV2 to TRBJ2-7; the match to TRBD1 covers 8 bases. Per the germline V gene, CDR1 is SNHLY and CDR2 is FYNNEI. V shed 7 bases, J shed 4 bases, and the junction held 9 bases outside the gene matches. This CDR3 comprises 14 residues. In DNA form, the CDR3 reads TGTGCCAGCACTAGTGACAGGGGTTCATACGAGCAGTACTTC. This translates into CASTSDRGSYEQYF.

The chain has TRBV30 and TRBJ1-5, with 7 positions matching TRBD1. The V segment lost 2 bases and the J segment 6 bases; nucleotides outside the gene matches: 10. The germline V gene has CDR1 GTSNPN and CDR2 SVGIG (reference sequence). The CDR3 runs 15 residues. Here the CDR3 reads CAWSSGGGNTQPQHF. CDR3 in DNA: TGTGCCTGGAGTTCGGGAGGGGGCAACACTCAGCCCCAGCATTTT.

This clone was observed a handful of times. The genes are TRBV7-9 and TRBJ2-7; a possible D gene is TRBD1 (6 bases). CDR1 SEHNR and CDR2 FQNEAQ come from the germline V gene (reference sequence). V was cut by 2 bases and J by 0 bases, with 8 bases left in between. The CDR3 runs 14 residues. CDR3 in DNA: TGTGCCAGCAGCTTACAGGGGAGCTCCTACGAGCAGTACTTC. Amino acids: CASSLQGSSYEQYF.

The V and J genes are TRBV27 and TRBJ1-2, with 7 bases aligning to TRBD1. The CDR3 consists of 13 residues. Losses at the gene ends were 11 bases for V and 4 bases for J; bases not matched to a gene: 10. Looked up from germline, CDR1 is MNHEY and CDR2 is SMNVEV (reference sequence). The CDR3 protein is CAATGQALYGYTF. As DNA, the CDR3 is TGTGCCGCCACCGGACAGGCCCTCTATGGCTACACCTTC.

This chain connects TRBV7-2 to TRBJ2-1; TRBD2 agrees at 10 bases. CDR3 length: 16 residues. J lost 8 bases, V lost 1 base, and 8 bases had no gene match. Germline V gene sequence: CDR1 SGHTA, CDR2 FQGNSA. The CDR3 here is CASSLVPAGGAYEQFF. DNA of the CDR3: TGTGCCAGCAGCTTAGTTCCAGCGGGAGGGGCGTATGAGCAGTTCTTC.

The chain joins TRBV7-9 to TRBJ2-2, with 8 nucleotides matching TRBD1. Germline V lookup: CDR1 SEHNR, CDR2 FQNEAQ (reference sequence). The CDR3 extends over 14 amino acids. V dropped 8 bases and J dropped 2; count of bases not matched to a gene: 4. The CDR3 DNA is TGTGCCAGCCCAGGGGGCTTAAACACCGGGGAGCTGTTTTTT. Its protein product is CASPGGLNTGELFF.

CDR3 loop: CASTRTGVGNQPQHF. CDR3 sequence (DNA): TGTGCCAGTACTAGGACAGGGGTAGGAAATCAGCCCCAGCATTTT. The chain recombines TRBV19 with TRBJ1-5; 9 bases agree with TRBD1. Per the germline V gene, CDR1 is LNHDA and CDR2 is SQIVND (reference sequence). The V and J ends lost 7 bases and 4 bases, in that order; junction bases with no gene match: 8. This CDR3 is 15 amino acids long.